Shown below are 30 T cell receptor beta chains from a single sample sequenced in a study of CD8+ T cells in alopecia areata. Noted treatment: oral pan-JAK inhibitor, 5-10 mg twice daily. TCR sequencing used cDNA made by reverse transcription of extracted RNA. Repertoires were generated with immunoSEQ multiplex PCR, while TCRdb's copy carries only in-frame clones and drops some. The table lists around 190,000 clones, 64% of them singletons. This sample comprised CD4+ T cells sorted from blood, obtained at week 4, from a patient treated with tofacitinib. Receptors originate from a human donor with alopecia areata.

As for this clone: This specimen includes other DNA sequences encoding the same CDR3. The chain joins TRBV30 to TRBJ1-2; D perhaps matches TRBD1 (5 bases). Trimming cost V 3 bases and J 7 bases, with 12 bases left between them. This CDR3 spans 12 amino acids. The V gene's germline CDR1 is GTSNPN and CDR2 SVGIG (reference sequence). CDR3 DNA sequence: TGTGCCTGGAGACCCCCTGGGGGTGGCTACACCTTC. It encodes CAWRPPGGGYTF.

J is TRBJ1-3 and V is TRBV7-8; D ambiguous. The CDR3 covers 14 residues. Trimming removed 1 base from V and 6 bases from J, with 10 bases in between. Germline V lookup: CDR1 SGHVS, CDR2 FQNEAQ. The CDR3 region is CASSLGTGVNTIYF. The CDR3 DNA follows: TGTGCCAGCAGCTTAGGGACGGGAGTAAACACCATATATTTT.

This clone has a count of ten or more. V is TRBV7-9 and J is TRBJ1-6; no clear D gene. Trimming took off 2 bases at V and 14 bases at J, with 22 bases between the two ends. Germline CDR1 SEHNR, CDR2 FQNEAQ (reference sequence). This CDR3 region has 16 residues. Here the CDR3 DNA reads TGTGCCAGCAGCTTATTGGTGGGAGCCCGTTTTCCAGCCCTCCACTTT. It codes for CASSLLVGARFPALHF.

This clone was counted between two and nine times. V and J are TRBV30 and TRBJ1-1; possibly TRBD1 for D (6 bases). Germline V CDR1 and CDR2: GTSNPN, SVGIG (reference sequence). V shed 0 bases and J shed 10 bases, with 12 bases lying between them. The CDR3 loop spans 12 amino acids. DNA for the CDR3: TGTGCCTGGAGTGTACCCGGGACAAGAGCTTTCTTT. Its protein is CAWSVPGTRAFF.

This rearrangement joins TRBV2 to TRBJ1-2; D remains ambiguous. The germline V and J ends were trimmed by 6 bases and 5 bases, with 16 bases remaining between them. Germline V gene sequence: CDR1 SNHLY, CDR2 FYNNEI. This CDR3 comprises 14 residues. The CDR3 loop is CASRPQWADYGYTF. Written as DNA, the CDR3 is TGTGCCAGCAGGCCCCAGTGGGCGGATTATGGCTACACCTTC.

The CDR3 DNA sequence: TGCGCCAGCAGGGTTGGGACAGCTAACTATGGCTACACCTTC. It translates to CASRVGTANYGYTF. This chain connects TRBV5-1 to TRBJ1-2; 7 nucleotides line up with TRBD1. Unmatched junction bases numbered 4, after V lost 5 bases and J lost 0 bases. Germline loops: CDR1 SGHRS, CDR2 YFSETQ. The CDR3 is made up of 14 amino acids. Filled out from reference TRBV5-1 and TRBJ1-2, the complete variable domain reads KAGVTQTPRYLIKTRGQQVTLSCSPISGHRSVSWYQQTPGQGLQFLFEYFSETQRNKGNFPGRFSGRQFSNSRSEMNVSTLELGDSALYLCASRVGTANYGYTFGSGTRLTVV.

This clone appeared once. The gene calls are TRBV7-9 and TRBJ1-4; D is undetermined. CDR1 and CDR2 from the germline V gene are SEHNR and FQNEAQ (reference sequence). Trimming removed 5 bases at V and 0 bases at J, with 13 bases between. The CDR3 has 16 amino acids. The CDR3 loop reads CASSPGLMATNEKLFF. The CDR3 DNA is TGTGCCAGCAGCCCCGGGCTAATGGCAACTAATGAAAAACTGTTTTTT.

This chain uses TRBV2 with TRBJ2-7; TRBD1 might be the D (5 bases). The CDR3 contains 12 residues. The V and J ends lost 8 bases and 3 bases respectively, with 11 bases between them. Germline V lookup: CDR1 SNHLY, CDR2 FYNNEI. The CDR3 sequence is CASSQGLYEQYF. In nucleotides, the CDR3 is TGTGCCAGCTCCCAGGGCCTCTACGAGCAGTACTTC.

This clone has more than one count but fewer than ten. V usage is TRBV10-3 and J usage is TRBJ1-3; D call uncertain. With 2 bases removed from V and 0 bases from J, the gap between germline ends came to 8 bases. The CDR3 is 15 residues long. CDR1 ENHRY and CDR2 SYGVKD come from the germline V gene. CDR3 in DNA: TGTGCCATCAGTGAGAGGTCCTCCTCTGGAAACACCATATATTTT. Translated: CAISERSSSGNTIYF.

The chain carries TRBV30 and TRBJ2-1, with 8 positions matching TRBD2. V trimming: 3 bases; J trimming: 1 base; junction bases outside the gene matches: 5. Germline V gives CDR1 GTSNPN, CDR2 SVGIG (reference sequence). The CDR3 length is 15 residues. The CDR3 bases are TGTGCCTGGAGGACAACGGGGGGGTCCTACAATGAGCAGTTCTTC. Translation gives CAWRTTGGSYNEQFF.

V is TRBV15 and J is TRBJ2-1, with 9 bases that match TRBD2. This CDR3 spans 17 amino acids. Looked up from germline, CDR1 is LNHNV and CDR2 is YYDKDF (reference sequence). V dropped 0 bases and J dropped 3; count of bases not matched to a gene: 6. The CDR3 loop reads CATSRDLMTSGYNEQFF. In nucleotides, the CDR3 is TGTGCCACCAGCAGAGATCTAATGACTAGCGGCTACAATGAGCAGTTCTTC.

The rearrangement joins TRBV6-5 to TRBJ2-7, with TRBD2 identical over 8 bases. The CDR3 consists of 14 residues. V lost 2 bases to trimming and J lost 2 bases; unmatched junction nucleotides: 2. Germline lookup yields CDR1 MNHEY and CDR2 SVGAGI. CDR3 in DNA: TGTGCCAGCAGTTACGGCGGGGGGCCCTACGAGCAGTACTTC. Its translation is CASSYGGGPYEQYF.

The chain uses TRBV13 and TRBJ2-5, with 8 positions matching TRBD2. This CDR3 is 15 amino acids long. Trimming at V came to 9 bases and at J to 4 bases, leaving 13 bases not matched to a gene. Germline V gene sequence: CDR1 PRHDT, CDR2 FYEKMQ (reference sequence). CDR3 protein: CASTSGGPVRETQYF. In nucleotides, the CDR3 is TGTGCCAGTACAAGCGGGGGCCCAGTACGAGAGACCCAGTACTTC.

The genes are TRBV30 and TRBJ1-6, with 7 bases fitting TRBD1. CDR1 GTSNPN and CDR2 SVGIG come from the germline V gene (reference sequence). The CDR3 sequence is 16 residues long. After removal of 1 base from V and 1 base from J, the junction contained 4 bases not matched to a gene. CDR3 sequence reads: CAWSATGQSYNSPLHF. The CDR3 bases are TGTGCCTGGAGTGCCACGGGACAGTCCTATAATTCACCCCTCCACTTT.

This clone appeared a few times. The genes are TRBV7-6 and TRBJ2-1; D gene ambiguous. V was cut by 2 bases and J by 7 bases, with 6 bases left in between. Germline V gives CDR1 SGHVS, CDR2 FNYEAQ. The CDR3 extends over 12 amino acids. The CDR3 loop is CASSLSGNEQFF. CDR3 in DNA: TGTGCCAGCAGCTTATCCGGGAATGAGCAGTTCTTC.

In this sample, this clone turned up a few times. This chain links TRBV19 with TRBJ2-1, with 8 bases lining up with TRBD1. V lost 4 bases to trimming and J lost 2 bases; unmatched junction nucleotides: 7. Germline CDR1 reads LNHDA; CDR2 reads SQIVND (reference sequence). The CDR3 has 16 residues. The CDR3 loop is CASSNLRTGTYNEQFF. CDR3 DNA sequence: TGTGCCAGTAGTAACCTCCGGACAGGGACCTACAATGAGCAGTTCTTC.

The chain carries TRBV11-2 and TRBJ1-1; the match to TRBD1 covers 7 bases. There are 14 residues in the CDR3. Germline V gives CDR1 SGHAT, CDR2 FQNNGV. J lost 5 bases, V lost 5 bases, and 8 bases had no gene match. CDR3 amino acids: CASSPDRVGTEAFF. The CDR3 region has the DNA TGTGCCAGCAGCCCTGACAGGGTAGGAACTGAAGCTTTCTTT. The full variable domain, completed using reference TRBV11-2 and TRBJ1-1, is EAGVAQSPRYKIIEKRQSVAFWCNPISGHATLYWYQQILGQGPKLLIQFQNNGVVDDSQLPKDRFSAERLKGVDSTLKIQPAKLEDSAVYLCASSPDRVGTEAFFGQGTRLTVV.

This chain joins TRBV20-1 and TRBJ2-7; D call uncertain. Germline loops: CDR1 DFQATT, CDR2 SNEGSKA (reference sequence). This CDR3 contains 11 residues. The germline V and J ends were trimmed by 3 bases and 4 bases, with 7 bases remaining between them. In DNA, the CDR3 is TGCAGTGCTAGTCCCGTATACGAGCAGTACTTC. It specifies CSASPVYEQYF.

V is TRBV14 and J is TRBJ2-5; D may be TRBD1 (6 bases). Germline values: CDR1 SGHDN, CDR2 FVKESK. V lost 4 bases and J 2 bases, leaving 14 bases between the germline ends. This CDR3 region has 15 residues. CDR3 amino acids: CASSPTTGAQETQYF. CDR3 nucleotide sequence: TGTGCCAGCAGCCCAACGACAGGAGCACAAGAGACCCAGTACTTC.

This clone came up once. The chain is built from TRBV5-1 and TRBJ2-5; possible D gene TRBD2, 6 bases. This CDR3 spans 13 amino acids. CDR1 is SGHRS, CDR2 YFSETQ, per germline. Trimming pared 2 bases from V and 6 bases from J, leaving 11 bases between. CDR3 residues: CASSLRLGQTQYF. CDR3 bases: TGCGCCAGCAGCTTAAGACTAGGGCAGACCCAGTACTTC.

V usage is TRBV29-1 and J usage is TRBJ1-2; TRBD1 might be the D (6 bases). The CDR3 contains 14 residues. The V end was cut by 0 bases, the J end by 7 bases, with 15 bases between. Per the germline V gene, CDR1 is SQVTM and CDR2 is ANQGSEA. CDR3 protein: CSVEEGGQMFGYTF. Here the CDR3 DNA reads TGCAGCGTTGAAGAGGGGGGGCAGATGTTTGGCTACACCTTC.

The chain uses TRBV10-3 and TRBJ1-1, with D uncertain. The CDR3 extends over 11 amino acids. Trimming stripped 6 bases from V and 1 base from J, with 3 bases between. Per germline, CDR1 ENHRY and CDR2 SYGVKD. The CDR3 DNA is TGTGCCATCAGGGAGAACACTGAAGCTTTCTTT. Translated: CAIRENTEAFF.

This clone was seen once. The chain couples TRBV4-3 to TRBJ1-1; 7 bases fit TRBD1. This CDR3 is built from 14 residues. Per germline, CDR1 LGHNA and CDR2 YSLEER. The V segment lost 4 bases and the J segment 0 bases; nucleotides outside the gene matches: 2. Written as DNA, the CDR3 is TGCGCCAGCAGCCTGACAGGGATGAACACTGAAGCTTTCTTT. Translation: CASSLTGMNTEAFF.

The rearrangement uses TRBV6-5 and TRBJ1-6, with 10 bases lining up with TRBD1. Germline loops: CDR1 MNHEY, CDR2 SVGAGI. V gave up 5 bases and J gave up 9 bases; unmatched junction bases: 4. This CDR3 contains 14 residues. CDR3 bases: TGTGCCAGCAGTACGGGACAGGGGACTTCACCCCTCCACTTT. Amino acid sequence: CASSTGQGTSPLHF.

The rearrangement joins TRBV7-2 to TRBJ2-5; 12 nucleotides align to TRBD2. Germline loops: CDR1 SGHTA, CDR2 FQGNSA. CDR3 length: 17 residues. After removal of 6 bases from V and 6 bases from J, the junction contained 14 bases not matched to a gene. CDR3 amino acids: CASSSSSGGASLKTQYF. The CDR3 DNA reads as TGTGCCAGCAGTTCGTCTAGCGGGGGGGCGAGTTTAAAGACCCAGTACTTC. Looking up the rest from reference TRBV7-2 and TRBJ2-5 gives the full variable domain: GAGVSQSPSNKVTEKGKDVELRCDPISGHTALYWYRQSLGQGLEFLIYFQGNSAPDKSGLPSDRFSAERTGGSVSTLTIQRTQQEDSAVYLCASSSSSGGASLKTQYFGPGTRLLVL.

This clone was recorded many times. V and J are TRBV7-2 and TRBJ2-2; a weak D match, TRBD2 (6 bases). V lost 5 bases to trimming and J lost 6 bases, with 16 bases between them. The CDR3 is 15 amino acids. Per germline, CDR1 SGHTA and CDR2 FQGNSA. The CDR3, as DNA: TGTGCCAGCAGCGGTTTTGGGACTGCCGCCGGGGAGCTGTTTTTT. Amino acid sequence: CASSGFGTAAGELFF.

The chain employs TRBV30 and TRBJ1-6; D not resolved. CDR1 GTSNPN and CDR2 SVGIG come from the germline V gene (reference sequence). V was trimmed by 5 bases and J by 10 bases, leaving 12 bases between them. This CDR3 region has 12 residues. Here the CDR3 DNA reads TGTGCCTGGGGTCTCAACGGGTCACCCCTCCACTTT. Its protein is CAWGLNGSPLHF.

This clone came up once. V and J are TRBV5-6 and TRBJ2-7; D unresolved. Trimming pared 0 bases from V and 2 bases from J, leaving 9 bases between. The germline V gene has CDR1 SGHDT and CDR2 YYEEEE. The CDR3 covers 14 residues. The CDR3 sequence: CASSLDSVAYEQYF. CDR3 nucleotide sequence: TGTGCCAGCAGCTTGGATAGTGTAGCCTACGAGCAGTACTTC. Filled out from reference TRBV5-6 and TRBJ2-7, the complete variable domain reads DAGVTQSPTHLIKTRGQQVTLRCSPKSGHDTVSWYQQALGQGPQFIFQYYEEEERQRGNFPDRFSGHQFPNYSSELNVNALLLGDSALYLCASSLDSVAYEQYFGPGTRLTVT.

The V gene is TRBV5-6, the J gene TRBJ2-7; a weak D match, TRBD1 (6 bases). Trimming left V 5 bases short and J 1 base short, with 10 bases between. Germline V CDR1 and CDR2: SGHDT, YYEEEE. The CDR3 extends over 13 amino acids. The CDR3 sequence is CASRFTGSYEQYF. For the CDR3, the DNA is TGTGCCAGCAGATTCACAGGGTCCTACGAGCAGTACTTC.

The chain has TRBV7-2 and TRBJ2-7, with D possibly TRBD1 on 6 matching bases. Germline values: CDR1 SGHTA, CDR2 FQGNSA. V was trimmed by 1 base and J by 3 bases, leaving 7 bases between them. The CDR3 is 13 amino acids. The CDR3 protein is CASSLGDNYEQYF. CDR3 coding DNA: TGTGCCAGCAGCTTAGGGGACAACTACGAGCAGTACTTC.